This TCR beta chain emerged from a study of cytotoxic CD8 clonotypes in ibrutinib-treated CLL. The assay was immunoSEQ multiplex PCR, and TCRdb's table has in-frame clones only and misses some. The sample records roughly 150,000 clones, roughly 80% being singletons. This clone was observed a handful of times. The antigen is undetermined. PBMCs were cryopreserved, and around 1.9 micrograms of genomic DNA from them went into TCR beta libraries. General study results and limits: A rise in clonality was seen at ibrutinib response, and a fall back toward baseline was seen at progression. Under therapy, public clonotypes either contracted or stayed stable, and they were uncommon. Baseline-level clonality went beyond age-matched healthy donors and moved in step with circulating CD8+ T-cell counts.

The V segment lost 5 bases and the J segment 7 bases; nucleotides outside the gene matches: 5. CDR3 length equals 15 residues. Looked up from germline, CDR1 is SGHTA and CDR2 is FQGNSA. The sequence came from a human donor with chronic lymphocytic leukemia. This chain joins TRBV7-2 and TRBJ1-4; TRBD1 agrees at 12 bases. The sequencing used PBMCs, collected after 12 months of ibrutinib treatment. CDR3 loop: CASSGGQGAFEKLFF. In nucleotides, the CDR3 is TGTGCCAGCAGCGGGGGACAGGGGGCTTTTGAAAAACTGTTTTTT.